The clone carrying this TCR beta chain was found a few times. What it binds is unknown. This specimen comes from a study of T cells after yellow fever vaccination. Study-wide results and caveats: Reappearing after the booster were most of the clones from primary vaccination (96% CD4, approximately 85% CD8).

TCRdb fed the 5' RACE reads into MiXCR, producing one record per CDR3 protein. Of 300,000 to 350,000 distinct CDR3 sequences listed, around 4.5% are singletons. The sequence was obtained from a man younger than 35 who received the YFV17D yellow fever vaccine. Sequencing was performed on PBMCs, taken 15 days after the yellow fever booster vaccination.

The CDR3 sequence is CASRDHRDTQYF. DNA of the CDR3: TGTGCCAGCAGGGACCACCGGGATACGCAGTATTTT. This chain links TRBV12-3 or TRBV12-4 with TRBJ2-3, with D hard to call. This CDR3 is built from 12 residues. Trimming took off 6 bases at V and 6 bases at J, with 10 bases between the two ends.